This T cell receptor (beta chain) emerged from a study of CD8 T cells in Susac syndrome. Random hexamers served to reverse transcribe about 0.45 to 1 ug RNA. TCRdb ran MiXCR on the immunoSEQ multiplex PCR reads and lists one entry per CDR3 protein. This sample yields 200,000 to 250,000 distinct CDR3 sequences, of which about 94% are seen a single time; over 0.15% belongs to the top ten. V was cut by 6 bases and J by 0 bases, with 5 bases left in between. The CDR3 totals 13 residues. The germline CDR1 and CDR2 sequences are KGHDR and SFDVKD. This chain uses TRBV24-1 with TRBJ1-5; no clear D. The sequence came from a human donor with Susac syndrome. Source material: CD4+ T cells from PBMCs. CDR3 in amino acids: CATSRDSNQPQHF. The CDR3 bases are TGTGCCACCAGTCGGGATAGCAATCAGCCCCAGCATTTT.